This TCR beta chain was sequenced for a study of shared clonotypes between healthy human individuals. The repertoire was sequenced with immunoSEQ multiplex PCR; TCRdb's copy has only in-frame clones and lacks some. The table records 1.4 million or so clones, approximately 98.5% of them present only once. The CD4+ fraction was divided into a CD45RA+ naive subset and a CD45RA-negative memory subset. Sequenced material: naive CD4+ T cells sorted from blood. Described subset: CD45RA+ positively selected. The origin of this receptor is a man aged 30 to 39 in good health.

The CDR3 reads CASSEGPWAGELFF. CDR3 DNA sequence: TGTGCCAGCAGTGAAGGGCCTTGGGCCGGGGAGCTGTTTTTT. The J gene is TRBJ2-2, the V gene TRBV2; D uncertain. Trimming shortened V by 1 base and J by 6 bases, and 9 bases separated the two germline ends. Germline CDR1 and CDR2: SNHLY and FYNNEI. This CDR3 contains 14 residues.